This TCR beta chain was documented in a study of early T cells in non-severe SARS-CoV-2 infection (dated by TCRdb to about 2021). Regarding the study in general: Because TCR sequencing was done on bulk RNA from unsorted whole blood, the alpha and beta chains could not be paired.

This was a case-control study nested in a cohort of healthcare workers in London, UK, who had nasopharyngeal swab PCR tests and blood samples taken every week. Healthcare workers were recruited during the week of the UK lockdown, between 23 and 31 March 2020, and followed weekly for up to about 16 weeks. The germline V gene supplies CDR1 ENHRY and CDR2 SYGVKD. Between the V and J ends, shortened by 3 bases and 7 bases respectively, the junction contains 13 bases. The CDR3 measures 14 amino acids from cysteine to phenylalanine. Only the CDR3 portion is preserved as DNA: 42 bases, with reading frame beginning at the first base. Overall study outcomes, separate from this receptor: VDJdb matching was skewed toward anti-spike CD8 responses and likely underestimated virus-specific expansions by missing private and CD4 specificities.

Receptors were amplified or captured by 5' RACE. The data were produced on a NextSeq 500. To correct for sequencing error and PCR bias, the TCR library protocol tagged individual cDNA molecules with unique molecular identifiers. Both TCR alpha and beta chains were sequenced, and tight co-correlation was observed between alpha and beta sequence abundances in each sample. As for how the authors treated the data: Decombinator V4 was used to perform V gene, J gene and CDR3 annotation of TCR sequences. TCRs were defined as expanded if a significant change between any two time points was detected under a Poisson model with p below 0.0001. Abundances of TCRs were expressed as counts per million after normalisation to the total number of TCRs sequenced in each sample. TRAV1-2 paired with TRAJ12, TRAJ20 or TRAJ33 defined MAIT TCRs, while TRAV10 paired with TRAJ18 defined iNKT TCRs. VDJdb, accessed 1 November 2021, was searched for CMV, EBV and SARS-CoV-2 annotated TCRs, excluding TCRs annotated for multiple antigens. TCRdb took the public reads, trimmed them with fastp at Q25, ran MiXCR for clone calling and kept in-frame beta chains. CDR3 protein duplicates are merged, each entry listing the most common genes and DNA. None of the V and J calls come from the authors' own analysis; TCRdb made them. The table for this sample lists under 35,000 distinct CDR3 sequences; 5% to 7% of them were counted only once. 21% of the sample goes to the ten largest clones.

Many counts were recorded for this clonotype. Its target antigen remains unknown. No quality values exist for individual bases; no much larger clone is one base distant. The sequencing sample was made of whole blood. The chain uses TRBV10-3 and TRBJ2-1, with no confident D gene call. The receptor was isolated from an adult who was a healthcare worker with PCR-confirmed SARS-CoV-2 infection or an uninfected control (not recorded which). The bases read TGTGCCATCAGTGACTACCAGCTAGGAAATGAGCAGTTCTTC. Translated, this is CAISDYQLGNEQFF.